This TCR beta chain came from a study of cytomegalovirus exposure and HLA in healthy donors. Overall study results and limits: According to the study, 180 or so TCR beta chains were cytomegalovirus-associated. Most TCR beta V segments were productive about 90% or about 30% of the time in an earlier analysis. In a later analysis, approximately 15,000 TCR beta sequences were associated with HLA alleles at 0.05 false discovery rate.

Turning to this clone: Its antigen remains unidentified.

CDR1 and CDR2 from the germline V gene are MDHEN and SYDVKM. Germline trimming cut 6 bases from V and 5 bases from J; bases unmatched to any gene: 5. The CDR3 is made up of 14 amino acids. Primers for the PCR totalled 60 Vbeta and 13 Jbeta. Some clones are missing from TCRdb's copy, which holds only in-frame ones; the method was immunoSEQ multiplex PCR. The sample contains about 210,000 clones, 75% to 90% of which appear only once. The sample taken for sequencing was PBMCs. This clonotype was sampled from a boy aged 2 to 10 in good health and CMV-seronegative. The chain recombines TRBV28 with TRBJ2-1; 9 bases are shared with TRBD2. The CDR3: CASRSSGSHNEQFF. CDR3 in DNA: TGTGCCAGCAGGAGTAGCGGGAGCCACAATGAGCAGTTCTTC.